The 18 T cell receptor beta chains below were found in one sample sequenced in a study of blood T cell repertoires in COVID-19 (dated by TCRdb to the early 2020s). The method behind the library was the immunoSEQ multiplex PCR assay. Imported from immuneACCESS, the table was reduced by TCRdb to in-frame sequences with V and J called. These copies leave out some clones; in studies compared against another copy, an unresolved V gene accounts for under half, and the cause of the remainder is not known. The sample table lists some 170,000 clones, 75% to 90% of them with a count of one. The ten largest clones represent 5% to 8% of the sample. Sequencing was done on a sample of PBMCs or T cells enriched from blood (not recorded which). The receptors stem from a man aged 35-49 years who had recovered from COVID-19.

The gene calls are TRBV11-2 and TRBJ1-2; D is unresolved. The CDR3 is made up of 13 amino acids. V gave up 5 bases and J gave up 4 bases, with 11 bases separating them. Germline CDR1 SGHAT, CDR2 FQNNGV. This CDR3 reads CASSPTGGYGYTF. CDR3 bases: TGTGCCAGCAGCCCGACGGGTGGCTATGGCTACACCTTC.

The CDR3 reads CSTSSNYGYTF. The CDR3, as DNA: TGCAGCACGAGCTCCAACTATGGCTACACCTTC. The chain has TRBV29-1 and TRBJ1-2, with D hard to call. The V end was cut by 8 bases, the J end by 2 bases, with 9 bases between. CDR3 length: 11 amino acids. CDR1 is SQVTM, CDR2 ANQGSEA, per germline. The variable domain in full, completed from reference TRBV29-1 and TRBJ1-2, reads SAVISQKPSRDICQRGTSLTIQCQVDSQVTMMFWYRQQPGQSLTLIATANQGSEATYESGFVIDKFPISRPNLTFSTLTVSNMSPEDSSIYLCSTSSNYGYTFGSGTRLTVV.

This clone was seen once. This chain connects TRBV12-3 or TRBV12-4 to TRBJ2-4, with a possible D match to TRBD1 (5 bases). This CDR3 comprises 12 residues. V lost 2 bases to trimming and J lost 6 bases, with 5 bases between them. The CDR3 DNA reads TGTGCCAGCAGTTTACAGGGAAACATTCAGTACTTC. Protein sequence: CASSLQGNIQYF.

The chain links TRBV27 to TRBJ1-1; TRBD1 matches at 9 bases. The germline V gene encodes CDR1 MNHEY and CDR2 SMNVEV (reference sequence). V gave up 6 bases and J gave up 5 bases; unmatched junction bases: 7. There are 14 residues in the CDR3. CDR3 coding DNA: TGTGCCAGCAGCCGACAGGGGGAAGGGACTGAAGCTTTCTTT. This codes for CASSRQGEGTEAFF.

The CDR3 reads CASSLAGGRTDTQYF. CDR3 DNA: TGTGCCAGCAGCTTAGCCGGCGGCCGCACAGATACGCAGTATTTT. The genes are TRBV7-6 and TRBJ2-3, with no clear D. This CDR3 has 15 amino acids. Per the germline V gene, CDR1 is SGHVS and CDR2 is FNYEAQ. V dropped 0 bases and J dropped 1 base, with 8 bases sitting between them. Variable domain in full (rest from reference TRBV7-6 and TRBJ2-3): GAGVSQSPRYKVTKRGQDVALRCDPISGHVSLYWYRQALGQGPEFLTYFNYEAQQDKSGLPNDRFSAERPEGSISTLTIQRTEQRDSAMYRCASSLAGGRTDTQYFGPGTRLTVL.

The chain carries TRBV2 and TRBJ2-2, with 11 nucleotides matching TRBD1. Germline CDR1 is SNHLY and CDR2 is FYNNEI. The junction had 6 bases not matched to a gene; V was cut back by 6 bases and J by 3 bases. CDR3 length: 16 residues. The CDR3 sequence: CASSARTGGYTGELFF. The CDR3 DNA reads as TGTGCCAGCAGCGCCCGGACAGGGGGCTACACCGGGGAGCTGTTTTTT.

This clone appeared once. This chain links TRBV27 with TRBJ1-1, with 8 bases aligning to TRBD1. Germline CDR1 and CDR2: MNHEY and SMNVEV (reference sequence). The V gene end was trimmed by 6 bases and the J gene end by 10 bases; junction bases not matched to a gene: 4. The CDR3 spans 11 residues. CDR3 in amino acids: CASRDRVRAFF. The CDR3 region has the DNA TGTGCCAGCAGGGACAGGGTGAGAGCTTTCTTT.

The chain uses TRBV27 and TRBJ1-1; 9 bases agree with TRBD1. The trim removed 6 bases at V and 0 bases at J, leaving 5 bases unmatched. The CDR3 is 15 amino acids. Germline-derived CDR1 and CDR2 are MNHEY and SMNVEV (reference sequence). CDR3 nucleotide sequence: TGTGCCAGCAGAAGACAGGGGGGGGTGAACACTGAAGCTTTCTTT. This translates into CASRRQGGVNTEAFF.

This clone has just one count. This chain uses TRBV7-2 with TRBJ1-4, with D perhaps matching TRBD1 (6 bases). Germline CDR1 and CDR2: SGHTA and FQGNSA. V was shortened by 5 bases and J by 5 bases, with 12 bases between the two germline ends. This CDR3 contains 14 residues. CDR3 nucleotide sequence: TGTGCCAGCAGCCGTGACAGGCTAAATGAAAAACTGTTTTTT. Translating it yields CASSRDRLNEKLFF.

This clone was seen once. The rearrangement joins TRBV27 to TRBJ1-6, with D unresolved. Trimming removed 4 bases at V and 15 bases at J, with 13 bases between. The CDR3 has 12 amino acids. CDR1 and CDR2 (germline): MNHEY, SMNVEV (reference sequence). The CDR3 sequence is CASSSDSFLLHF. CDR3 DNA sequence: TGTGCCAGCAGTTCCGACTCCTTTCTCCTCCACTTT.

This sequence joins TRBV5-1 and TRBJ2-7; 9 nucleotides align to TRBD1. This CDR3 has 16 amino acids. Germline V gene lookup returns CDR1 SGHRS and CDR2 YFSETQ. After removal of 4 bases from V and 6 bases from J, the junction contained 14 bases not matched to a gene. Here the CDR3 reads CASSERPGQGGAEQYF. CDR3 nucleotide sequence: TGCGCCAGCAGCGAACGACCGGGACAGGGTGGTGCCGAGCAGTACTTC.

The gene calls are TRBV24-1 and TRBJ1-4; tentatively, D is TRBD1 (6 bases). CDR1 is KGHDR and CDR2 is SFDVKD in the germline V gene. The CDR3 covers 15 residues. V was shortened by 3 bases and J by 6 bases, with 13 bases between the two germline ends. Here the CDR3 DNA reads TGTGCCACCAGTGATAATCAGGGGAGGGATGAAAAACTGTTTTTT. It is translated as CATSDNQGRDEKLFF.

The chain is built from TRBV6-5 and TRBJ1-6; D perhaps matches TRBD1 (6 bases). The CDR3 runs 15 residues. The germline V and J ends were trimmed by 2 bases and 4 bases, with 9 bases remaining between them. The germline CDR1 and CDR2 sequences are MNHEY and SVGAGI. As DNA, the CDR3 is TGTGCCAGCAGTTACCGGGACACTTATAATTCACCCCTCCACTTT. Translated: CASSYRDTYNSPLHF.

This clone showed up just a few times. The V and J genes are TRBV27 and TRBJ2-2, with 7 bases lining up with TRBD2. The CDR3 contains 16 residues. V gave up 3 bases and J gave up 0 bases; unmatched junction bases: 4. From germline, CDR1 is MNHEY and CDR2 SMNVEV (reference sequence). The CDR3 here is CASSLMSGTNTGELFF. The DNA for the CDR3 is TGTGCCAGCAGTTTGATGAGCGGGACGAACACCGGGGAGCTGTTTTTT.

This clone occurred a few times. The V call is TRBV12-5, the J call TRBJ1-5, with 7 bases identical to TRBD1. The CDR3 contains 15 residues. The V gene end was trimmed by 4 bases and the J gene end by 2 bases; junction bases not matched to a gene: 5. Per the germline V gene, CDR1 is LGHNT and CDR2 is FRNRAP. CDR3 sequence: CASGSRGVGNQPQHF. Written as DNA, the CDR3 is TGTGCTAGTGGTTCCAGGGGGGTCGGCAATCAGCCCCAGCATTTT.

V gene TRBV29-1 combines with J gene TRBJ2-2; 7 bases map to TRBD1. Trimming took 6 bases from V and 3 from J; bases not matched to a gene: 7. Per germline, CDR1 SQVTM and CDR2 ANQGSEA. This CDR3 is 14 amino acids long. As DNA, the CDR3 is TGCAGCGTCGTCCGGGACAGCCACACCGGGGAGCTGTTTTTT. Encoded protein: CSVVRDSHTGELFF.

V is TRBV19 and J is TRBJ1-2; perhaps TRBD1 as D (6 bases). V was clipped by 4 bases and J by 6 bases, with 9 bases between them. The length of the CDR3 is 12 residues. The germline V gene has CDR1 LNHDA and CDR2 SQIVND (reference sequence). The CDR3, as DNA: TGTGCCAGTAGTACCTACAGGGATGGCTACACCTTC. It yields the protein CASSTYRDGYTF. The complete variable domain, with remaining parts taken from reference TRBV19 and TRBJ1-2, reads DGGITQSPKYLFRKEGQNVTLSCEQNLNHDAMYWYRQDPGQGLRLIYYSQIVNDFQKGDIAEGYSVSREKKESFPLTVTSAQKNPTAFYLCASSTYRDGYTFGSGTRLTVV.

In this sample, this clone turned up once. At one end the junction does not follow the germline gene, possibly because of a read error. The V and J genes are TRBV6-5 and TRBJ2-7; no clear D. This CDR3 has 14 amino acids. Germline V gives CDR1 MNHEY, CDR2 SVGAGI. The CDR3, as DNA: TGTGCCAGCATCGAGGTTCATGCAACCTACGAGCAGCACTTC. It is translated as CASIEVHATYEQHF.